Here is one T cell receptor (beta chain) with its context. The data originate from a study of blood T cell repertoires in COVID-19. Study-wide context: Acute and convalescent COVID-19 specimens originated in the United States, Italy and Spain. From T cells, B-cell-depleted T cells, or PBMCs came the material, which was cDNA or gDNA.

Per the original methods: How many nucleated cells were present was estimated from reference gene primer amplification. Repertoires were generated with immunoSEQ multiplex PCR, while TCRdb's copy carries only in-frame clones and drops some. V, J and clone size are those of that table, while D and trimming were read from the DNA. Of about 240,000 clones listed, 82% are singletons. The CDR3 consists of 18 residues. Germline CDR1 reads MNHEY; CDR2 reads SVGEGT. Trimming cost V 2 bases and J 0 bases; bases outside gene matches: 8. The clonotype was recovered from a woman aged 55 to 70 with active or convalescent COVID-19. V and J are TRBV6-2 or TRBV6-3 and TRBJ2-4; 9 bases line up with TRBD2. The sample taken for sequencing was peripheral blood. The CDR3 is CASSYRLAGSLAKNIQYF. The CDR3 DNA sequence: TGTGCCAGCAGTTACAGGCTAGCGGGGTCGCTAGCCAAAAACATTCAGTACTTC.